These 9 T cell receptor beta chains came from one sample sequenced in a study of blood T cells in healthy people across ages. With a J-beta primer mix and a sample-barcoded 5' primer, a second PCR ran 7 to 11 cycles. TCRdb processed the 5' RACE reads anew with MiXCR; each CDR3 protein has one entry. The sample lists about 1 million distinct CDR3 sequences; 20% to 25% were seen once. These data are also associated with another study on T cells of mothers and their children.

The sequencing input was blood. Every receptor here comes from a girl aged 2 to 9 in good health.

This clonotype has a handful of counts. One end of the junction is discordant with germline, which a read error may explain. V and J are TRBV4-3 and TRBJ2-7, with a weak D call TRBD1 (6 bases). The CDR3 totals 14 residues. CDR1 is LGHNA, CDR2 YSLEER, per germline. CDR3 nucleotide sequence: TGCGCCAGCATCCAAGGTTGGGGGCGGTACGAGCAGTACTTC. Its protein product is CASIQGWGRYEQYF.

This clonotype occurred a few times. Mismatch with germline at one junction end may stem from a read error. The J gene is TRBJ1-4, the V gene TRBV7-2, with a weak D call TRBD1 (5 bases). This CDR3 region has 18 residues. Germline V gene lookup returns CDR1 SGHTA and CDR2 FQGNSA. CDR3 in amino acids: CASSLMTGGGGTNEKLFF. CDR3 sequence (DNA): TGTGCCAGCAGCTTAATGACTGGAGGTGGAGGGACTAATGAAAAGCTGTTTTTT.

The V gene is TRBV10-3, the J gene TRBJ1-1, with 9 bases fitting TRBD1. The trim removed 8 bases at V and 5 bases at J, leaving 6 bases unmatched. This CDR3 spans 13 amino acids. Per the germline V gene, CDR1 is ENHRY and CDR2 is SYGVKD. The CDR3 loop reads CAIQQGAGTEAFF. In DNA form, the CDR3 reads TGTGCCATCCAACAGGGGGCAGGGACTGAAGCTTTCTTT.

The J gene is TRBJ1-4, the V gene TRBV7-8; no clear D. V was trimmed by 6 bases and J by 4 bases, leaving 9 bases between them. This CDR3 region has 13 residues. The germline gives CDR1 SGHVS, CDR2 FQNEAQ. CDR3 amino acids: CASRSRSNEKLFF. As DNA, the CDR3 is TGTGCCAGCAGGTCCAGGAGTAATGAAAAACTGTTTTTT.

CDR3 bases: TGTGCCAGCAGCAGTAGGGACAGGGTAGATTTCAATGAGCAGTTCTTC. Its translation is CASSSRDRVDFNEQFF. This sequence joins TRBV11-2 and TRBJ2-1, with 9 bases that match TRBD1. Per germline, CDR1 SGHAT and CDR2 FQNNGV. V was pared by 5 bases and J by 6 bases, with 11 bases of the junction left unmatched. The CDR3 covers 16 residues.

The chain carries TRBV7-9 and TRBJ1-2; 8 nucleotides agree with TRBD1. The germline V gene has CDR1 SEHNR and CDR2 FQNEAQ (reference sequence). The CDR3 is 14 residues long. Trimming at V came to 6 bases and at J to 8 bases, leaving 11 bases not matched to a gene. The CDR3 region is CASRRDRGGDGYTF. CDR3 in DNA: TGTGCCAGCAGGCGCGACAGGGGAGGAGACGGCTACACCTTC. Drawing the rest from reference TRBV7-9 and TRBJ1-2, the complete variable domain is DTGVSQNPRHKITKRGQNVTFRCDPISEHNRLYWYRQTLGQGPEFLTYFQNEAQLEKSRLLSDRFSAERPKGSFSTLEIQRTEQGDSAMYLCASRRDRGGDGYTFGSGTRLTVV.

On this clonotype: A much larger clone differs from this one at a single base, so this may be a read error. The chain has TRBV4-3 and TRBJ2-5, with D maybe TRBD1 (5 bases). The CDR3 spans 13 residues. The germline V gene has CDR1 LGHNA and CDR2 YSLEER. CDR3 DNA: TGCGCCAGCAGCCAAGATATCCGACAGACCCAGTGCTTC. It specifies CASSQDIRQTQCF.

A few counts support this clonotype. The chain couples TRBV12-3 or TRBV12-4 to TRBJ2-2; no firm D call. This CDR3 has 12 residues. V was trimmed by 7 bases and J by 7 bases, leaving 10 bases between them. CDR3: CASTLTGGELFF. The CDR3 DNA follows: TGTGCCAGCACCCTGACTGGCGGGGAGCTGTTTTTT.

The V call is TRBV7-9, the J call TRBJ2-1; possibly TRBD1 or TRBD2 for D (5 bases each). From germline, CDR1 is SEHNR and CDR2 FQNEAQ (reference sequence). The CDR3 is 16 residues long. V dropped 5 bases and J dropped 0 bases, with 14 bases sitting between them. CDR3: CASSGDDSSSYNEQFF. The CDR3 DNA sequence: TGTGCCAGCAGCGGGGACGATTCGAGCTCCTACAATGAGCAGTTCTTC.